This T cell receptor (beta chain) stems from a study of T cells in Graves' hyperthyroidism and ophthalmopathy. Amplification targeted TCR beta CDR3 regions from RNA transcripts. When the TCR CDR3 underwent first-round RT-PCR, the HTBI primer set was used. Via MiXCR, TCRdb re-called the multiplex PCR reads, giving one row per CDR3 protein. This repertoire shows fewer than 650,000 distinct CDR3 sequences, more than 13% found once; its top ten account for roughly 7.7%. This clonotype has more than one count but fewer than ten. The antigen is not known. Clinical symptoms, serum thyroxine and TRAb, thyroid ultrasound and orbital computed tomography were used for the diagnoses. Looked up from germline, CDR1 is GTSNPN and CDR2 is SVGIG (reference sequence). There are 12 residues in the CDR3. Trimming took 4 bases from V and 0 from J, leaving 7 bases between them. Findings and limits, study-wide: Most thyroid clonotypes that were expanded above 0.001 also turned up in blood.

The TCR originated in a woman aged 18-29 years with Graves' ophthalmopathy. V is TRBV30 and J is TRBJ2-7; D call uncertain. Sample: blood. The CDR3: CAWTGSSYEQYF. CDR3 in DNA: TGTGCCTGGACGGGCAGCTCCTACGAGCAGTACTTC.